Only a few counts were recorded for the clone carrying this T cell receptor (beta chain). What it recognizes is unknown. There are 15 residues in the CDR3. V lost 0 bases and J 1 base, leaving 9 bases between the germline ends. From germline, CDR1 is MNHEY and CDR2 SVGEGT. Individuals who donated were healthy Caucasians from Russia aged roughly 6 to 100. This sample is drawn from a study of blood T cells in healthy people across ages. Primed by a sample-barcoded 5' primer and a J-beta primer mix, a second PCR proceeded for roughly 6 to 12 cycles. Per sample, CDR3-containing paired-end reads numbered at least 3 million. A single record per CDR3 protein comes from TCRdb applying MiXCR to the 5' RACE reads. The sample contains around 1,700,000 distinct CDR3 sequences, roughly 27% of which appear only once. Study-level findings and limits: With naive T cell percentage, TCR beta diversity showed a strong correlation. PBMCs went unsorted, and a conclusive naive versus antigen-experienced comparison was therefore prevented.

Input material: blood. V gene TRBV6-2 or TRBV6-3 combines with J gene TRBJ1-1, with D possibly being TRBD1 (5 bases). The TCR comes from a young woman in good health. The CDR3 DNA sequence: TGTGCCAGCAGTTACTCGATCAGGGAGAACACTGAAGCTTTCTTT. Translating it yields CASSYSIRENTEAFF.